This entry is about one T cell receptor (beta chain). The antigen is undetermined. When the RNA was reverse transcribed, random hexamers were used with an input of roughly 0.45 to 1 ug. immunoSEQ multiplex PCR amplified TCR beta CDR3 across 54 Vbeta, 13 Jbeta. TCRdb fed the immunoSEQ multiplex PCR reads into MiXCR, producing one record per CDR3 protein. The sample has about 140,000 distinct CDR3 sequences; just under 95% are singletons. These data originate in a study of CD8 T cells in Susac syndrome. At the level of the study: Patients with Susac syndrome were, at the time of blood collection, therapy-naive, maintained on corticosteroids, or maintained on intravenous immunoglobulin alone. Study observations and caveats: The total CD8+ repertoires yielded more than 15 Susac-specific public clones and the CD8+ TEMRA repertoires yielded a few.

Deletions cut 7 bases from V and 7 bases from J, with 17 bases between. Germline CDR1 LGHNT, CDR2 FRNRAP. The CDR3 is 14 amino acids. The patients with Susac syndrome were individuals who fulfilled the recently defined diagnostic criteria for disease that was either definite or probable. The sequencing sample was made of CD8+ T cells from PBMCs. The V gene is TRBV12-5, the J gene TRBJ1-5; D gene unclear. This sequence was found in a human donor with Susac syndrome. The CDR3, as DNA: TGTGCTAGTGCCCACCCGGAGGGAGGACAGCCCCAGCATTTT. This gives the protein CASAHPEGGQPQHF. The whole variable domain, filled in from reference TRBV12-5 and TRBJ1-5, reads DARVTQTPRHKVTEMGQEVTMRCQPILGHNTVFWYRQTMMQGLELLAYFRNRAPLDDSGMPKDRFSAEMPDATLATLKIQPSEPRDSAVYFCASAHPEGGQPQHFGDGTRLSIL.